This record concerns one T cell receptor (beta chain) sequence. This clonotype was detected many times. The antigen this receptor binds is unknown. One base away there is no much larger clone; base qualities are not given. The data originate from a study of T cell repertoires in cytomegalovirus infection (dated by TCRdb to 2018 to 2020). For context, the study as a whole: Because public TCR beta signatures pointed to carriage of CMV infection together with the matching HLA type, the HLA type of each donor mattered for the analysis.

CDR1 and CDR2 (SGHAT, FQNNGV) derive from the germline V gene. V is reduced by 5 bases and J by 7 bases, leaving a spacing of 15 bases between them. Counted from cysteine to phenylalanine, this CDR3 has 15 amino acids. The only DNA kept is the CDR3, 45 bases in frame from the first base. Study-level results and caveats: In the ex vivo response, HLA-C-restricted CMV-specific TCR beta clonotypes were dominant, and in two of eight donors the single most frequent clonotype came from this HLA-C-restricted group. In both this cohort and an independent cohort of some 350 donors, the cumulative frequency of public TCR beta family members distinguished carriers of CMV infection plus the relevant HLA type.

This sample was sequenced with an Illumina HiSeq 1500. TCRdb took the public reads, trimmed them with fastp at Q25, ran MiXCR for clone calling and kept in-frame beta chains. Records with the same CDR3 protein are collapsed into one entry carrying the most frequent genes and DNA. The sample has fewer than 550,000 distinct CDR3 sequences on record, about 11% of them singletons. The top ten constitute 10% of the sample. Sequenced input: PBMCs. This TCR was recovered from a human donor in good health (CMV status not recorded). Some clones in this sample may be carry-over from other donors' samples. The chain links TRBV11-2 with TRBJ1-6; a confident D gene designation cannot be given. The CDR3 region has the sequence CASSPSGQINSPLHF. The nucleotide sequence is TGTGCCAGCAGCCCATCCGGGCAAATAAATTCACCCCTCCACTTT.